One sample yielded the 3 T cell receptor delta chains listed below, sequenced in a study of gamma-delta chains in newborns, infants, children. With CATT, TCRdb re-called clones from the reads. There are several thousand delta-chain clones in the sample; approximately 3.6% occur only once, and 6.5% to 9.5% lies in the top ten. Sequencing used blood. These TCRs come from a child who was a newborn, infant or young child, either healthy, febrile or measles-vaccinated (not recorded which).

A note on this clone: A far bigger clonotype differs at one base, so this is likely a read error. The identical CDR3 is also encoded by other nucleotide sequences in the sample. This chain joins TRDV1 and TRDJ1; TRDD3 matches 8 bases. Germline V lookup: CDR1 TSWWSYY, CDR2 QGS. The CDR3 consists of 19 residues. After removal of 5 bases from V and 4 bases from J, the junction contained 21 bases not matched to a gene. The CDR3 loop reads CALGIRPHTGGYGSDKLIF. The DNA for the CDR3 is TGTGCTCTTGGGATCCGCCCCCATACTGGGGGGTACGGGAGCGATAAACTCATCTTT.

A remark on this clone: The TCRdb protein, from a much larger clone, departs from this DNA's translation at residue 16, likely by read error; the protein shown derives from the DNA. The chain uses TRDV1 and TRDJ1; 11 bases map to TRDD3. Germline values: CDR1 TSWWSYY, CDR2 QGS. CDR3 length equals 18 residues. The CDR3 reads CALGELPGGYRVDDKPIF. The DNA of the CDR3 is TGTGCTCTTGGGGAACTTCCTGGGGGATACAGGGTGGACGATAAACCCATCTTT.

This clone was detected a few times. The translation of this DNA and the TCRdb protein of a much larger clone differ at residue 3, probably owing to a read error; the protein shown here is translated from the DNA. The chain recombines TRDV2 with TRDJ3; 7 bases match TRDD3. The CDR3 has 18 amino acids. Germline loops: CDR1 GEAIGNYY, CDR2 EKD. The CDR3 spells CARDTGGYVSWDTRQMFF. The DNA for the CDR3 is TGTGCCCGTGACACTGGAGGATACGTCTCCTGGGACACCCGACAGATGTTTTTC.